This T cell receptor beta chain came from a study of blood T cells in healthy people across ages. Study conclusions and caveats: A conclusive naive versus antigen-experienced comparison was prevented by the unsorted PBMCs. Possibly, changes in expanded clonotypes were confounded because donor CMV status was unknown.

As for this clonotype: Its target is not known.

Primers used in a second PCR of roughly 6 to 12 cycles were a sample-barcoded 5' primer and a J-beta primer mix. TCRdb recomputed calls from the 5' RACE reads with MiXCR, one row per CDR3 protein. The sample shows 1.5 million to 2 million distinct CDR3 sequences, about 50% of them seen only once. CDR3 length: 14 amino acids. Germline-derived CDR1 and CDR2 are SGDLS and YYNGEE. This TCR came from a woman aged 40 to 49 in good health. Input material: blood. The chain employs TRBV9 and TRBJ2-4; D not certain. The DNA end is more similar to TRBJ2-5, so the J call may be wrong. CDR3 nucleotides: TGTGCCAGCAGCGTAGAGGGTGGTAAGGAGACCCAGTACTTC. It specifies CASSVEGGKETQYF.